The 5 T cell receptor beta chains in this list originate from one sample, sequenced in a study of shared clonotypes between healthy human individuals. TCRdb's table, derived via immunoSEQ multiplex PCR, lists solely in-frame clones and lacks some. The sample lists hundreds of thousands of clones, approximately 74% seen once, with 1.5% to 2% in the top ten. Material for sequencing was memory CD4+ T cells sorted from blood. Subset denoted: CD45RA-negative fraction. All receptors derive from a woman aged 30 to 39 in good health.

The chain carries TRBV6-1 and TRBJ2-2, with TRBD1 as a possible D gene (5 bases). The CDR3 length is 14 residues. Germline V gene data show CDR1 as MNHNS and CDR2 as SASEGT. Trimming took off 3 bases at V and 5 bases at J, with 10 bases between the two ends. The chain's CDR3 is CASSDREGTGELFF. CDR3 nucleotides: TGTGCCAGCAGTGACAGGGAAGGGACCGGGGAGCTGTTTTTT.

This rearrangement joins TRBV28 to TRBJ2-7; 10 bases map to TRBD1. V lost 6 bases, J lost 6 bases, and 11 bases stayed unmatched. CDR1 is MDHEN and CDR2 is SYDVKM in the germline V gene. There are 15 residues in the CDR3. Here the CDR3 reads CASSSYGTGASEQYF. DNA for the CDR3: TGTGCCAGCAGCAGCTATGGGACAGGGGCTAGCGAGCAGTACTTC.

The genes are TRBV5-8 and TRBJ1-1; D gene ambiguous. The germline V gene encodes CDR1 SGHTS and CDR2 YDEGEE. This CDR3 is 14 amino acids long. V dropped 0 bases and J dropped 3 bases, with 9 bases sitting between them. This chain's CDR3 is CASSLGQPHTEAFF. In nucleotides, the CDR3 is TGTGCCAGCAGCTTGGGGCAGCCCCACACTGAAGCTTTCTTT.

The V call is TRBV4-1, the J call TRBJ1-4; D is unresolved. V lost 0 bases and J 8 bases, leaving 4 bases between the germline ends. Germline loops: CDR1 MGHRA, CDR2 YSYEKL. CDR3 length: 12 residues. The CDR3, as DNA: TGCGCCAGCAGCCAAGAGGGGGAAAAACTGTTTTTT. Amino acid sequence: CASSQEGEKLFF.

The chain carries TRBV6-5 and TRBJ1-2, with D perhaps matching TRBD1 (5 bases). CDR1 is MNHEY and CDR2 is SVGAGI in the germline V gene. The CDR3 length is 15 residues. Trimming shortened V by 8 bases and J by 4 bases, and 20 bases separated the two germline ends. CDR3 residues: CASFTPGMGGYGYTF. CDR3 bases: TGTGCCAGCTTCACGCCAGGGATGGGAGGCTATGGCTACACCTTC.